The 29 T cell receptor beta chains in this list originate from one sample, sequenced in a study of T cells expressing NK-cell markers. TCRdb reprocessed the 5' RACE reads, keeping one entry per CDR3 protein, no DNA. Recorded here are 550,000 to 600,000 distinct CDR3 sequences; the top ten clones represent approximately 3.6%. Sequences were obtained from blood T cells: a sorted CD56 or NKG2C T cell subset, CD4+ or CD8+ T cells, or bulk PBMC T cells (not recorded which). These receptors were collected from a man between 18 and 35 years old in good health.

The gene calls are TRBV4-3 and TRBJ2-1; TCRdb gives TRBD1 as the D gene, but with no DNA this cannot be confirmed. The CDR3 sequence is 12 residues long. Germline loops: CDR1 LGHNA, CDR2 YSLEER. The CDR3 is CASSQRGGEQFF.

The chain links TRBV29-1 to TRBJ2-1; TCRdb designates TRBD2, a call that cannot be tested without DNA. CDR3 size: 14 residues. CDR1 is SQVTM, CDR2 ANQGSEA, per germline. The chain's CDR3 is CSVENLGDRNEQFF.

The V and J genes are TRBV7-2 and TRBJ2-3; absent DNA, TCRdb's TRBD2 call cannot be checked. The CDR3 consists of 14 residues. Looked up from germline, CDR1 is SGHTA and CDR2 is FQGNSA. The chain's CDR3 is CASSQTSVADTQYF.

The V gene is TRBV28, the J gene TRBJ1-1; TCRdb's assignment of TRBD1 cannot be checked, as there is no DNA. Germline CDR1 and CDR2: MDHEN and SYDVKM. CDR3 length: 15 residues. The CDR3 here is CASSLQRGQLDEAFF.

This chain links TRBV24-1 with TRBJ2-1; without DNA, the TCRdb call of TRBD1 cannot be checked. Germline V gene sequence: CDR1 KGHDR, CDR2 SFDVKD. This CDR3 comprises 13 residues. The CDR3 sequence is CATRAPGANEQFF.

The gene calls are TRBV12-3 or TRBV12-4 and TRBJ2-5; TCRdb's D call, TRBD1, is unchecked because there is no DNA. CDR3 length: 14 amino acids. The CDR3 protein is CASSLAGGKQTQYF.

The chain couples TRBV7-9 to TRBJ2-3; absent DNA, TCRdb's TRBD2 call cannot be checked. The CDR3 spans 15 residues. Germline V gene lookup returns CDR1 SEHNR and CDR2 FQNEAQ (reference sequence). The CDR3 sequence is CASSLLAGDSDTQYF.

This CDR3 reads CASSLAWGAINTGELFF. V gene TRBV5-6 combines with J gene TRBJ2-2; TCRdb's D call of TRBD1 is untestable without DNA. Germline CDR1 reads SGHDT; CDR2 reads YYEEEE. The CDR3 is 17 residues long.

This chain connects TRBV24-1 to TRBJ2-2; no DNA is available, so the TRBD1 call from TCRdb remains unchecked. This CDR3 has 14 residues. Germline V gene lookup returns CDR1 KGHDR and CDR2 SFDVKD. The chain's CDR3 is CATRPRGGTGELFF.

V is TRBV5-5 and J is TRBJ2-1; absent DNA, TCRdb's TRBD1 call cannot be checked. CDR3 length: 14 amino acids. Germline loops: CDR1 SGHKS, CDR2 YYEKEE (reference sequence). CDR3: CASSFQGSYNEQFF.

The V call is TRBV5-1, the J call TRBJ2-7; the D gene TCRdb calls, TRBD2, cannot be checked with no DNA. Germline V gene data show CDR1 as SGHRS and CDR2 as YFSETQ. This CDR3 is 17 amino acids long. The CDR3 here is CASSLDPGLAGSYEQYF.

This sequence joins TRBV4-1 and TRBJ1-1; TCRdb selects TRBD1, and the lack of DNA leaves this call unchecked. The CDR3 contains 16 residues. In germline, CDR1 is MGHRA, CDR2 YSYEKL. CDR3 amino acids: CASSQGTLLENPEAFF.

This chain connects TRBV20-1 to TRBJ1-5; TCRdb indicates TRBD1, and absent DNA this call remains unverified. This CDR3 has 14 residues. Germline CDR1 reads DFQATT; CDR2 reads SNEGSKA (reference sequence). The CDR3 spells CSARRGGSNQPQHF.

The gene calls are TRBV12-3 or TRBV12-4 and TRBJ2-7. The CDR3 runs 14 residues. The CDR3 sequence: CASSLSGTTYEQYF.

The chain has TRBV19 and TRBJ2-3; checking the TCRdb D call of TRBD1 is not possible without DNA. The length of the CDR3 is 14 residues. Germline V CDR1 and CDR2: LNHDA, SQIVND (reference sequence). The chain's CDR3 is CASSNTGNTDTQYF. The entire variable domain, with the rest obtained from reference TRBV19 and TRBJ2-3, is as follows: DGGITQSPKYLFRKEGQNVTLSCEQNLNHDAMYWYRQDPGQGLRLIYYSQIVNDFQKGDIAEGYSVSREKKESFPLTVTSAQKNPTAFYLCASSNTGNTDTQYFGPGTRLTVL.

The V call is TRBV5-5, the J call TRBJ2-2; TCRdb picks TRBD2, but there is no DNA to check that call. The CDR3 has 16 residues. Per the germline V gene, CDR1 is SGHKS and CDR2 is YYEKEE (reference sequence). The CDR3 spells CASSPELAGDPGELFF.

The genes are TRBV3-1 and TRBJ1-4; the TRBD1 assignment by TCRdb is unverifiable without DNA. The CDR3 contains 16 residues. Germline CDR1 is LGHDT and CDR2 is YNNKEL (reference sequence). CDR3 sequence reads: CASSQWQGATNEKLFF.

CDR3 sequence reads: CASSDTLSSYNEQFF. The rearrangement uses TRBV9 and TRBJ2-1. Per the germline V gene, CDR1 is SGDLS and CDR2 is YYNGEE. The CDR3 loop spans 15 amino acids. Full variable domain (outside the CDR3, taken from reference TRBV9 and TRBJ2-1): DSGVTQTPKHLITATGQRVTLRCSPRSGDLSVYWYQQSLDQGLQFLIQYYNGEERAKGNILERFSAQQFPDLHSELNLSSLELGDSALYFCASSDTLSSYNEQFFGPGTRLTVL.

This chain uses TRBV29-1 with TRBJ2-5; TCRdb calls TRBD1, which cannot be checked without DNA. This CDR3 contains 13 residues. Germline V gene lookup returns CDR1 SQVTM and CDR2 ANQGSEA. Here the CDR3 reads CSVTGGGEETQYF.

The rearrangement uses TRBV11-2 and TRBJ2-3; the TCRdb call, TRBD2, lacks DNA for checking. The CDR3 consists of 17 residues. Germline V gene sequence: CDR1 SGHAT, CDR2 FQNNGV. This CDR3 is CASSSGTSGPSTDTQYF.

V and J are TRBV11-2 and TRBJ2-5; TCRdb proposes TRBD1, but this gene call is untestable without DNA. This CDR3 region has 16 residues. Per the germline V gene, CDR1 is SGHAT and CDR2 is FQNNGV. The CDR3 spells CASSSRATGTKETQYF.

J is TRBJ2-3 and V is TRBV20-1; the D gene TCRdb calls, TRBD2, cannot be checked with no DNA. Germline V gene data show CDR1 as DFQATT and CDR2 as SNEGSKA (reference sequence). There are 15 residues in the CDR3. The CDR3 loop is CSARDLRQGTDTQYF.

The V call is TRBV6-5, the J call TRBJ2-5; TCRdb designates TRBD2, a call that cannot be tested without DNA. Germline V gene sequence: CDR1 MNHEY, CDR2 SVGAGI. The CDR3 spans 14 residues. CDR3 amino acids: CASSYSGGGETQYF.

V and J are TRBV5-4 and TRBJ2-7. Germline values: CDR1 SGHNT, CDR2 YYREEE (reference sequence). The length of the CDR3 is 14 residues. The CDR3 loop is CASSGQGGSYEQYF.

The rearrangement links TRBV3-1 to TRBJ1-2; there is no DNA to check the TCRdb D call of TRBD1. The length of the CDR3 is 14 residues. The V gene's germline CDR1 is LGHDT and CDR2 YNNKEL (reference sequence). The CDR3 region is CASSQGIQGAGYTF.

The genes are TRBV5-4 and TRBJ2-3; TCRdb's D call, TRBD1, is unchecked because there is no DNA. Germline lookup yields CDR1 SGHNT and CDR2 YYREEE (reference sequence). This CDR3 region has 14 residues. CDR3 sequence: CASSVQGSSDTQYF.

The chain uses TRBV5-1 and TRBJ1-3; TCRdb picks TRBD1, but there is no DNA to check that call. The CDR3 is 15 amino acids. CDR1 is SGHRS and CDR2 is YFSETQ in the germline V gene. The CDR3 region is CASSPRMTEGNTIYF.

The chain carries TRBV2 and TRBJ1-5. The germline gives CDR1 SNHLY, CDR2 FYNNEI. The CDR3 contains 13 residues. The CDR3 is CASSDFLDQPQHF.

The J gene is TRBJ2-6, the V gene TRBV15. The germline CDR1 and CDR2 sequences are LNHNV and YYDKDF (reference sequence). The CDR3 extends over 13 amino acids. Here the CDR3 reads CATSISGANVLTF.